This record looks at one T cell receptor (beta chain) sequence and its context. This specimen comes from a study of OX40 agonist ivuxolimab in advanced cancers. Method: immunoSEQ multiplex PCR; TCRdb's copy keeps in-frame clones and lacks some. The sample lists tens of thousands of clones, 70% to 90% seen once, with over 40% in the top ten. Germline V gene data show CDR1 as SGDLS and CDR2 as YYNGEE. V shed 0 bases and J 5 bases; nucleotides not matched to a gene: 4. The CDR3 sequence is 14 residues long. Source: CD4+ or CD8+ T cells sorted from blood, taken in a trial of the OX40 agonist ivuxolimab. This clonotype was obtained from an adult with an advanced solid tumor such as melanoma, head and neck, liver or kidney cancer. The chain employs TRBV9 and TRBJ2-5; 7 bases agree with TRBD2. DNA of the CDR3: TGTGCCAGCAGCGTAGCGGGGGGTTTCGAGACCCAGTACTTC. The encoded protein is CASSVAGGFETQYF.